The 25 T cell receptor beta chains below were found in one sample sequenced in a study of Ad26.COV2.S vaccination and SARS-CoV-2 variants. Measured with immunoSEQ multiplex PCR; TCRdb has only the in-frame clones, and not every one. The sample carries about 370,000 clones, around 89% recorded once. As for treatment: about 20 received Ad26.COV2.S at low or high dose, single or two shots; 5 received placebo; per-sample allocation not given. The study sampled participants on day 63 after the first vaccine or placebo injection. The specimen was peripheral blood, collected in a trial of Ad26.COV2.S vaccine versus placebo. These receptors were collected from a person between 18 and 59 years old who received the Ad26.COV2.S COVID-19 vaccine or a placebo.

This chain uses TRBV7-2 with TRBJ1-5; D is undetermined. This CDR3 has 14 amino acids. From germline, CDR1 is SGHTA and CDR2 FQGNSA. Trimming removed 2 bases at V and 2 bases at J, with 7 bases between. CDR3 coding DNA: TGTGCCAGCAGCTTAAGGGAGGGCAATCAGCCCCAGCATTTT. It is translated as CASSLREGNQPQHF.

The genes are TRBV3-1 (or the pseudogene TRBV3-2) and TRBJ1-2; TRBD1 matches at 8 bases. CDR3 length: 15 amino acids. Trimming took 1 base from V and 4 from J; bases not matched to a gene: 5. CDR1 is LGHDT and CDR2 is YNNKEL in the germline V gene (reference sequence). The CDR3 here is CASSQAGGESYGYTF. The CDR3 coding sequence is TGTGCCAGCAGCCAAGCAGGGGGCGAAAGCTATGGCTACACCTTC.

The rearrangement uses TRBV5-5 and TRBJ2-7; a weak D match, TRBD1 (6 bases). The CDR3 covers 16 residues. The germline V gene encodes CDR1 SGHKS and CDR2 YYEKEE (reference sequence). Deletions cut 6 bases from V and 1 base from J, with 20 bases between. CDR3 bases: TGTGCCAGCATCCTGGAAGGGGGTGATGAATCCTACGAGCAGTACTTC. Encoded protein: CASILEGGDESYEQYF.

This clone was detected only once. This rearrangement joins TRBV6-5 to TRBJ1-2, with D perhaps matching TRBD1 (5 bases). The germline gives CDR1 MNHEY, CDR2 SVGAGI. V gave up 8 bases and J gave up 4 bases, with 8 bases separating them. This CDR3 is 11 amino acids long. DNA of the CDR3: TGTGCCAGCCAGGGACTCTATGGCTACACCTTC. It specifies CASQGLYGYTF.

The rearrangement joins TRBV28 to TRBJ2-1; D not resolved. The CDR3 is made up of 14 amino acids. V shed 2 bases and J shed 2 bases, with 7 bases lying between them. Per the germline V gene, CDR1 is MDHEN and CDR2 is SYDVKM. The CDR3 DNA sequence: TGTGCCAGCAGTTTACAAGGACCCTACAATGAGCAGTTCTTC. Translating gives CASSLQGPYNEQFF. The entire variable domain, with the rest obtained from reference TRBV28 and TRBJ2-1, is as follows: DVKVTQSSRYLVKRTGEKVFLECVQDMDHENMFWYRQDPGLGLRLIYFSYDVKMKEKGDIPEGYSVSREKKERFSLILESASTNQTSMYLCASSLQGPYNEQFFGPGTRLTVL.

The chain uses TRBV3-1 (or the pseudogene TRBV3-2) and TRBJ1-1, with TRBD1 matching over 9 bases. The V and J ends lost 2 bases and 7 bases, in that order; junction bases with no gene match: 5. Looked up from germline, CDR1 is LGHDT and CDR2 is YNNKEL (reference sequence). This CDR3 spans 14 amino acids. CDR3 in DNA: TGTGCCAGCAGCCAAACAGGGGGCGCGTTTGAAGCTTTCTTT. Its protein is CASSQTGGAFEAFF.

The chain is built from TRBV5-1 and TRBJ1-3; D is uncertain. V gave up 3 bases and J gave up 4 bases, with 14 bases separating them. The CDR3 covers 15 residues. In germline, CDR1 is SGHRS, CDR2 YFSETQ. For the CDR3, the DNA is TGCGCCAGCAGCTCGGACCTCCTAAGAGGAAACACCATATATTTT. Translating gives CASSSDLLRGNTIYF.

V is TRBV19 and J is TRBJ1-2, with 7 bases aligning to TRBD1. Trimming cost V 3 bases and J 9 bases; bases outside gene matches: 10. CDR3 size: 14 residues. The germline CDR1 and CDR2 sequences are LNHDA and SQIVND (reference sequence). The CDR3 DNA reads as TGTGCCAGTAGTATCGACAGGGAATTTCGGCGCTACACCTTC. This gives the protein CASSIDREFRRYTF.

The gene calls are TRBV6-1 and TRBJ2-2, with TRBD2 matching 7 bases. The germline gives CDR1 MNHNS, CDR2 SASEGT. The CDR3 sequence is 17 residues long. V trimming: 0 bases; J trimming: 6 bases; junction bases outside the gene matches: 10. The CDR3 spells CASSEALGSGRAGELFF. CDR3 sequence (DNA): TGTGCCAGCAGTGAAGCGCTTGGATCAGGGAGGGCCGGGGAGCTGTTTTTT.

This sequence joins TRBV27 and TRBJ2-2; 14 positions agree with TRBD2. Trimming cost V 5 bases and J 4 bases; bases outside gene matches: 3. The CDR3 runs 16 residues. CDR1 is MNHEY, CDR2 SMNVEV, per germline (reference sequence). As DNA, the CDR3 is TGTGCCAGCAGTATGGGACTAGCGGGAGTCACCGGGGAGCTGTTTTTT. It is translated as CASSMGLAGVTGELFF.

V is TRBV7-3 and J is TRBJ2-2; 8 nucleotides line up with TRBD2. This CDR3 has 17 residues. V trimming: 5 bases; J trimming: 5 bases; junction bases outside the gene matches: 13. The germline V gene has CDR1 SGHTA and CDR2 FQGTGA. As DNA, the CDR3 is TGTGCCAGCAGCCTTTGGAGTAGCGGGATTGTGACCGGGGAGCTGTTTTTT. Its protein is CASSLWSSGIVTGELFF.

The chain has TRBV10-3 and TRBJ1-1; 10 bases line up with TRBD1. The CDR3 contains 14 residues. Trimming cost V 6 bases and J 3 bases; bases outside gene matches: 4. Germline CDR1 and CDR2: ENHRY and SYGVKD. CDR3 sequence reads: CAIRRGQGDTEAFF. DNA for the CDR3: TGTGCCATCAGAAGAGGACAGGGGGACACTGAAGCTTTCTTT.

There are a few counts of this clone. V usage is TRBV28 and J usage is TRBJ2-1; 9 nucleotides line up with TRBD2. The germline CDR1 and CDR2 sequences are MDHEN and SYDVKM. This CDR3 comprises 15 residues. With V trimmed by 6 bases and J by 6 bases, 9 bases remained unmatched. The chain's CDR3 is CASRPFAGGGNEQFF. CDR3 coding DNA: TGTGCCAGCAGGCCTTTTGCGGGAGGGGGCAATGAGCAGTTCTTC.

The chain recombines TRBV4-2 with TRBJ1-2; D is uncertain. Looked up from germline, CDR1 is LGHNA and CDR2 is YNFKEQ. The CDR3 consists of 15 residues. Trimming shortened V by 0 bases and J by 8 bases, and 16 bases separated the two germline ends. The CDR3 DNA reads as TGTGCCAGCAGCCAAGATCGGTTGGCGGGGAGCGGCTACACCTTC. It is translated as CASSQDRLAGSGYTF.

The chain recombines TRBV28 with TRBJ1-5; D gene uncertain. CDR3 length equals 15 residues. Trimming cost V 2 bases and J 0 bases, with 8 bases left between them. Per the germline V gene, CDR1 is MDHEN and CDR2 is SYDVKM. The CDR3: CASSLGRNSNQPQHF. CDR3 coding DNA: TGTGCCAGCAGTTTAGGGAGGAATAGCAATCAGCCCCAGCATTTT.

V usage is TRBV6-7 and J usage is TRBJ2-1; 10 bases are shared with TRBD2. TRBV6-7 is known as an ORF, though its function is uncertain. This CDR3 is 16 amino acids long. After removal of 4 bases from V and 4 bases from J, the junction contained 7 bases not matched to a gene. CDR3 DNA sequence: TGTGCCAGCAGTTTCCCGGGACTAGCGCGTTACAATGAGCAGTTCTTC. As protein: CASSFPGLARYNEQFF.

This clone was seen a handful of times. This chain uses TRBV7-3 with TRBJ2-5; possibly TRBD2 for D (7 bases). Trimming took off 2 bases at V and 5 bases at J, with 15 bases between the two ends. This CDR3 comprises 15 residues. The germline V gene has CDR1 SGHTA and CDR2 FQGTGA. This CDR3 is CASSLAGAVGETQYF. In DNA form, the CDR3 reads TGTGCCAGCAGCTTAGCGGGGGCGGTCGGTGAGACCCAGTACTTC. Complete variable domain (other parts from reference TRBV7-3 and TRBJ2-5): GAGVSQTPSNKVTEKGKYVELRCDPISGHTALYWYRQSLGQGPEFLIYFQGTGAADDSGLPNDRFFAVRPEGSVSTLKIQRTERGDSAVYLCASSLAGAVGETQYFGPGTRLLVL.

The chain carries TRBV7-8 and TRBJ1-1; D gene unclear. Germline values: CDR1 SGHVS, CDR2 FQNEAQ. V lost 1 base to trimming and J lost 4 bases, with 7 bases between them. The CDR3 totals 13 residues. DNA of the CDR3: TGTGCCAGCAGCTTAGGGTATGGCACTGAAGCTTTCTTT. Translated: CASSLGYGTEAFF.

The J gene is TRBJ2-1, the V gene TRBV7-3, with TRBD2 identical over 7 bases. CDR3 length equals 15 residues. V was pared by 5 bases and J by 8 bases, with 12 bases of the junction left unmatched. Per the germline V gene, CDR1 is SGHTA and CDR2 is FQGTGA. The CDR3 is CASSLLALHWHEQFF. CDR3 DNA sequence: TGTGCCAGCAGCCTACTAGCGCTCCACTGGCATGAGCAGTTCTTC.

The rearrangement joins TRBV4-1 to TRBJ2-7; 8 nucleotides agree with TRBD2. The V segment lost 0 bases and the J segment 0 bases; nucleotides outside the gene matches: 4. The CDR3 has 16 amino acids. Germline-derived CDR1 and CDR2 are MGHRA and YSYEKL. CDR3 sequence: CASSQELAELSYEQYF. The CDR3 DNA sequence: TGCGCCAGCAGCCAAGAACTAGCGGAGCTCTCCTACGAGCAGTACTTC.

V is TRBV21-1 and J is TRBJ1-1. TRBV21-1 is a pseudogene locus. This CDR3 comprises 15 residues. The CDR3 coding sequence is TGTGCCAGCACCCCCCCGCCGCTCGCGAACACTGAAGCTTTCTTT. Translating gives CASTPPPLANTEAFF.

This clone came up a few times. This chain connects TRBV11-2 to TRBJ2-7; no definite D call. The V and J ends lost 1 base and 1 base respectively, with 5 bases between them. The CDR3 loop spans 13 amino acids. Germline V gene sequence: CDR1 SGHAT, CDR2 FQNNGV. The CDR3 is CASSLGPSYEQYF. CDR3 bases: TGTGCCAGCAGCTTAGGTCCGTCCTACGAGCAGTACTTC.

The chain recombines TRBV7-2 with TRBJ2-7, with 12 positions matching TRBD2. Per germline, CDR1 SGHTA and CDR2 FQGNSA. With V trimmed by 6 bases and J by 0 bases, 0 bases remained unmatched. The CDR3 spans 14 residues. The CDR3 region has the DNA TGTGCCAGCAGGACTAGCGGGGGCTCCTACGAGCAGTACTTC. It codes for CASRTSGGSYEQYF.

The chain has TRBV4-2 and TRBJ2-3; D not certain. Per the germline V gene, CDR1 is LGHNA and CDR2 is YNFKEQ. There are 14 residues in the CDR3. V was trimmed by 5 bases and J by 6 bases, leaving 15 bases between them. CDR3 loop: CASSEIVVGDTQYF. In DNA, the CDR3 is TGTGCCAGCAGCGAGATAGTAGTAGGGGATACGCAGTATTTT.

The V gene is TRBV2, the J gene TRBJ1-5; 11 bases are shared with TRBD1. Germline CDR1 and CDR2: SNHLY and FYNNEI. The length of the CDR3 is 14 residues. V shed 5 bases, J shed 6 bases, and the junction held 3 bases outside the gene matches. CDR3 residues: CASSRDRGSQPQHF. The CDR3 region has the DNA TGTGCCAGCAGTCGGGACAGGGGGAGTCAGCCCCAGCATTTT.